Listed below are T cell receptor beta chains from one sample, sequenced in a study of blood T cells in healthy people across ages. TCRdb called the 5' RACE reads again in MiXCR, with one record for every CDR3 protein. The sample has approximately 800,000 distinct CDR3 sequences, around 68% seen once. Specimen: blood. These receptors originate from a young man in good health. The CDR3 runs from the conserved cysteine through the conserved F or W. The size of a clone is reported for some rows only, either as once, few or many, or as a class for expanded clones.

cdr3_aa j_call v_call clone_size
CAITEGLNSGANVLTF TRBJ2-6 TRBV10-3 once
CASSYKVGSNQPQHF TRBJ1-5 TRBV6-5 NA
CASSSLRGGVLYF TRBJ2-3 TRBV7-3 NA
CASSQKPTGGSGETQYF NA TRBV4-2 NA
CASSLGGGGGKTQYF TRBJ2-5 TRBV7-2 NA
CASSFWTGKAGVRFYEQYF TRBJ2-7 TRBV7-9 NA
CASSLSYWNEQFF TRBJ2-1 TRBV27 few
CASSLTGTSDQFF TRBJ2-1 TRBV7-3 NA
CASSRGLAGATDTQYF TRBJ2-3 TRBV6-5 NA
CSARDPYTDTQYF TRBJ2-3 TRBV20-1 NA
CASSLDPKNIQYF TRBJ2-4 TRBV13 NA
CATSTLGPGGYNEQFF TRBJ2-1 TRBV15 NA
CASSTPRHNNEQYF NA TRBV18 NA
CASAPRRSSYNEQFF TRBJ2-1 TRBV6-4 NA
CSVEGGQTGNEQYF NA TRBV29-1 NA
CASSERDSYNEQFF TRBJ2-1 TRBV7-9 NA
CASSPGAGDGSYEQYF TRBJ2-7 TRBV7-6 NA
CASSFSLPNEQYF NA TRBV7-2 few
CASSQVDSLYNEQFF TRBJ2-1 TRBV4-3 few
CASSLNSIYEQYF TRBJ2-7 TRBV7-2 few
CSVEVPGQGARGYTF TRBJ1-2 TRBV29-1 NA
CASSYTEPIKENEQFF TRBJ2-1 TRBV6-7 few
CASSKGSSYEQYF TRBJ2-7 TRBV5-6 once
CASSLRPRAGGGTDAQYF TRBJ2-3 TRBV27 NA
CASSQKAGGETQYF TRBJ2-5 TRBV12-3/TRBV12-4 NA
CSVFGQGSDQYF TRBJ2-5 TRBV29-1 few
CASCRGGAGEQFF TRBJ2-1 TRBV9 NA
CARGRAGELFF TRBJ2-2 TRBV19 NA
CASRTGGRVGADTQYF TRBJ2-3 TRBV7-9 NA
CASSDGTSGNEQFF TRBJ2-1 TRBV6-4 few
CASSVDPSGGTYEQYF NA TRBV9 NA
CASSKYSYEQYF TRBJ2-7 TRBV7-9 few
CASSLGGPRGEQFF TRBJ2-1 TRBV13 medium-sized
CASSSQLTGVADTQYF TRBJ2-3 TRBV6-2/TRBV6-3 NA
CASSPGPSQPQHF TRBJ1-5 TRBV7-9 NA
CSARDPGTNPPDTQYF TRBJ2-3 TRBV20-1 NA
CASSSRGPVANTQYF TRBJ2-3 TRBV7-2 NA
CASSLGTETQYF TRBJ2-5 TRBV7-9 many
CASTPNVLAKNIQYF TRBJ2-4 TRBV6-5 NA
CASSRTPNKDYEQYF TRBJ2-7 TRBV5-1 NA
CASSQEEGYNEQFF TRBJ2-1 TRBV3-1 NA